This note documents a single TCR beta chain sequence. Its target is unknown. This CDR3 is built from 14 residues. Per germline, CDR1 KGHSH and CDR2 LQKENI. Trimming removed 2 bases at V and 6 bases at J, with 8 bases between. The sample belongs to a study of response to subunit inactivated influenza vaccine. TCRdb recomputed calls from the RT-PCR reads with MiXCR, one row per CDR3 protein. The profile shows 450,000 to 600,000 distinct CDR3 sequences, approximately 16% of them singletons. Notes on the study in general: Few new T cells, the authors suggested, are recruited by each seasonal influenza vaccination.

Specimen: CD4+ T cells sorted from PBMCs, collected around 25 months after vaccination. This receptor was taken from a man aged 45 to 75 who received an inactivated influenza vaccine. The chain has TRBV18 and TRBJ1-6; a weak D match, TRBD1 (5 bases). The CDR3 DNA sequence: TGTGCCAGCTCACCAGTTGGGACTAATTCACCCCTCCACTTT. Translated, it gives CASSPVGTNSPLHF. The full variable domain, completed using reference TRBV18 and TRBJ1-6, is NAGVMQNPRHLVRRRGQEARLRCSPMKGHSHVYWYRQLPEEGLKFMVYLQKENIIDESGMPKERFSAEFPKEGPSILRIQQVVRGDSAAYFCASSPVGTNSPLHFGNGTRLTVT.